These 26 T cell receptor beta chains share one sample of origin, sequenced in a study of blood T cell repertoires in COVID-19. The protocol was immunoSEQ multiplex PCR, while the TCRdb copy is restricted to in-frame clones and leaves out a portion. The sample holds about 250,000 clones, about 89% seen once. Sequencing was carried out using peripheral blood. The receptors stem from a man aged 30 to 45 with acute or convalescent COVID-19.

V gene TRBV30 combines with J gene TRBJ1-2; D is undetermined. CDR1 is GTSNPN, CDR2 SVGIG, per germline (reference sequence). V lost 2 bases and J 3 bases, leaving 10 bases between the germline ends. This CDR3 has 13 amino acids. CDR3 protein: CAWSLAGYYGYTF. The DNA for the CDR3 is TGTGCCTGGAGTTTGGCGGGTTACTATGGCTACACCTTC.

The chain carries TRBV5-1 and TRBJ1-6; a possible D gene is TRBD1 (5 bases). This CDR3 has 13 amino acids. From germline, CDR1 is SGHRS and CDR2 YFSETQ. With 7 bases removed from V and 7 bases from J, the gap between germline ends came to 12 bases. The CDR3 protein is CASYDSSNSPLHF. The CDR3 DNA sequence: TGCGCCAGCTATGACAGCTCCAATTCACCCCTCCACTTT.

The V call is TRBV12-3 or TRBV12-4, the J call TRBJ1-2; perhaps TRBD1 as D (5 bases). The CDR3 extends over 13 amino acids. V dropped 7 bases and J dropped 8 bases, with 17 bases sitting between them. DNA for the CDR3: TGTGCCAGCACCGGGAGGGGAGTTGAGGGCTACACCTTC. Translated, it gives CASTGRGVEGYTF.

This clone has just one count. This sequence joins TRBV7-6 and TRBJ2-1, with 11 bases aligning to TRBD2. The V and J ends lost 2 bases and 6 bases, in that order; junction bases with no gene match: 9. This CDR3 comprises 17 residues. Germline V gene sequence: CDR1 SGHVS, CDR2 FNYEAQ. The CDR3: CASSLYSLAGGPNEQFF. In DNA, the CDR3 is TGTGCCAGCAGCTTATATAGTCTAGCGGGAGGCCCCAATGAGCAGTTCTTC.

This rearrangement joins TRBV4-2 to TRBJ1-5, with unresolved D. The V and J ends lost 4 bases and 1 base respectively, with 8 bases between them. The CDR3 totals 14 residues. Germline values: CDR1 LGHNA, CDR2 YNFKEQ. In DNA, the CDR3 is TGTGCCAGCAGCCGGAGTTCAAGCAATCAGCCCCAGCATTTT. It codes for CASSRSSSNQPQHF.

The CDR3 loop reads CASTTLAGGSSYNEQFF. CDR3 nucleotides: TGTGCCAGCACGACACTAGCGGGAGGGAGCTCCTACAATGAGCAGTTCTTC. J is TRBJ2-1 and V is TRBV18; 13 positions agree with TRBD2. CDR1 and CDR2 from the germline V gene are KGHSH and LQKENI. With V trimmed by 8 bases and J by 0 bases, 7 bases remained unmatched. The CDR3 length is 17 residues.

CDR3 protein: CASSVVGGGETQYF. CDR3 coding DNA: TGCGCCTCATCCGTCGTGGGAGGGGGGGAGACCCAGTACTTC. The chain couples TRBV4-1 to TRBJ2-5; perhaps TRBD2 as D (7 bases). Germline assignment: CDR1 MGHRA and CDR2 YSYEKL. Trimming removed 11 bases from V and 5 bases from J, with 21 bases in between. CDR3 size: 14 residues.

V and J are TRBV5-1 and TRBJ2-3; 12 bases fit TRBD2. Losses at the gene ends were 3 bases for V and 0 bases for J; bases not matched to a gene: 8. There are 18 residues in the CDR3. The germline gives CDR1 SGHRS, CDR2 YFSETQ. The CDR3 DNA is TGCGCCAGCAGCTCGAGACTAGCGGGAGTGATAAGCACAGATACGCAGTATTTT. Encoded protein: CASSSRLAGVISTDTQYF.

CDR3: CASSLRRALGQPQHF. CDR3 in DNA: TGTGCCAGCAGTTTACGGCGGGCCCTCGGGCAGCCCCAGCATTTT. The chain combines TRBV28 with TRBJ1-5; D unclear. There are 15 residues in the CDR3. The V end lost 2 bases, the J end lost 7 bases, and 15 bases lay between the germline ends. The V gene's germline CDR1 is MDHEN and CDR2 SYDVKM.

The V gene is TRBV28, the J gene TRBJ1-6; D possibly corresponds to TRBD1 (5 bases). The germline gives CDR1 MDHEN, CDR2 SYDVKM. V was cut by 8 bases and J by 10 bases, with 18 bases left in between. This CDR3 is 14 amino acids long. CDR3 loop: CASQTRGGKSPLHF. CDR3 DNA: TGTGCCAGCCAAACCCGGGGGGGAAAATCACCCCTCCACTTT.

The V and J genes are TRBV4-1 and TRBJ1-5; 10 bases are a match to TRBD1. Germline loops: CDR1 MGHRA, CDR2 YSYEKL. CDR3 length: 15 amino acids. Unmatched junction bases numbered 5, after V lost 2 bases and J lost 7 bases. The CDR3 nucleotides read TGCGCCAGCAGCCAAACCGGGACAGGGGCCCAGCCCCAGCATTTT. It is translated as CASSQTGTGAQPQHF.

The chain employs TRBV28 and TRBJ1-2; weak D call: TRBD1 (5 bases). This CDR3 is 13 amino acids long. Deletions cut 5 bases from V and 8 bases from J, with 15 bases between. CDR1 is MDHEN, CDR2 SYDVKM, per germline. CDR3 bases: TGTGCCAGCAGTCCCGGGGGGATATCGGGCTACACCTTC. Amino acids: CASSPGGISGYTF.

V and J are TRBV5-1 and TRBJ2-7, with D unclear. CDR1 is SGHRS and CDR2 is YFSETQ in the germline V gene. CDR3 length: 15 amino acids. Trimming removed 0 bases at V and 0 bases at J, with 10 bases between. CDR3 DNA sequence: TGCGCCAGCAGCTTGGCCGAGGTTAGCTCCTACGAGCAGTACTTC. Protein: CASSLAEVSSYEQYF.

This clone was recorded many times. This sequence joins TRBV7-9 and TRBJ2-1; TRBD2 aligns across 7 bases. This CDR3 comprises 15 residues. Germline assignment: CDR1 SEHNR and CDR2 FQNEAQ (reference sequence). V gave up 4 bases and J gave up 7 bases; unmatched junction bases: 10. The CDR3 sequence: CASSYSWGGRNEQFF. In DNA, the CDR3 is TGTGCCAGCAGCTATTCGTGGGGGGGTAGAAATGAGCAGTTCTTC.

The chain has TRBV27 and TRBJ1-5; D is possibly TRBD1 (6 bases). The V gene lost 4 bases and the J gene lost 0 bases, with 10 bases spanning the gap. The CDR3 length is 15 residues. Per the germline V gene, CDR1 is MNHEY and CDR2 is SMNVEV (reference sequence). This CDR3 reads CASSSGDYSNQPQHF. CDR3 nucleotide sequence: TGTGCCAGCAGTTCAGGGGATTATAGCAATCAGCCCCAGCATTTT.

This clone was observed a single time. This chain connects TRBV30 to TRBJ1-5; D is uncertain. Germline V gene lookup returns CDR1 GTSNPN and CDR2 SVGIG (reference sequence). Trimming took off 2 bases at V and 4 bases at J, with 12 bases between the two ends. The CDR3 is made up of 14 amino acids. The CDR3 sequence: CAWSRGRGNQPQHF. The CDR3, as DNA: TGTGCCTGGAGTCGCGGCCGAGGAAATCAGCCCCAGCATTTT.

The V and J genes are TRBV4-2 and TRBJ2-7; a possible D gene is TRBD2 (6 bases). The CDR3 is 16 amino acids. V gave up 2 bases and J gave up 2 bases, with 16 bases separating them. CDR1 is LGHNA, CDR2 YNFKEQ, per germline. The CDR3 DNA is TGTGCCAGCAGCCAATTTGCGGCGGGGTATACCTACGAGCAGTACTTC. It is translated as CASSQFAAGYTYEQYF.

This clone has just one count. This chain links TRBV7-2 with TRBJ1-5; the match to TRBD1 covers 7 bases. Germline V gene sequence: CDR1 SGHTA, CDR2 FQGNSA. Trimming removed 6 bases from V and 3 bases from J; junction bases left unmatched: 5. This CDR3 is built from 14 residues. In DNA, the CDR3 is TGTGCCAGCAGTAAGGACAGGAACAATCAGCCCCAGCATTTT. Encoded protein: CASSKDRNNQPQHF.

J is TRBJ2-3 and V is TRBV5-4; D unresolved. V lost 4 bases to trimming and J lost 0 bases, with 15 bases between them. CDR3 length equals 16 residues. Germline CDR1 is SGHNT and CDR2 is YYREEE (reference sequence). CDR3 loop: CASSVEPLVSTDTQYF. In DNA form, the CDR3 reads TGTGCCAGCAGCGTTGAGCCCCTAGTCAGCACAGATACGCAGTATTTT.

This clone showed up just a few times. This chain uses TRBV5-1 with TRBJ1-5; D might be TRBD1 (5 bases). There are 16 residues in the CDR3. The V and J ends lost 4 bases and 0 bases respectively, with 14 bases between them. Germline lookup yields CDR1 SGHRS and CDR2 YFSETQ. The DNA of the CDR3 is TGCGCCAGCAGCCCGCTGGCCAGGGATAGCAATCAGCCCCAGCATTTT. It yields the protein CASSPLARDSNQPQHF.

The CDR3 nucleotides read TGTGCCAGCAGGCGGTCCGGGGGGATTGGAGAGACCCAGTACTTC. Protein product: CASRRSGGIGETQYF. V gene TRBV6-5 combines with J gene TRBJ2-5, with 7 bases identical to TRBD2. CDR1 and CDR2 from the germline V gene are MNHEY and SVGAGI. The CDR3 consists of 15 residues. Unmatched junction bases numbered 11, after V lost 6 bases and J lost 4 bases.

The chain combines TRBV5-4 with TRBJ2-1, with 10 positions matching TRBD2. V lost 2 bases, J lost 0 bases, and 2 bases stayed unmatched. The length of the CDR3 is 16 residues. Germline V CDR1 and CDR2: SGHNT, YYREEE (reference sequence). The CDR3 reads CASSLSGGASYNEQFF. CDR3 DNA sequence: TGTGCCAGCAGCTTAAGCGGGGGGGCCTCCTACAATGAGCAGTTCTTC.

CDR3 coding DNA: TGTGCCAGCAGCCCTGGCAGGGAAGGAACTGAAGCTTTCTTT. Translating it yields CASSPGREGTEAFF. The chain is built from TRBV5-4 and TRBJ1-1; D is perhaps TRBD1 (5 bases). This CDR3 contains 14 residues. Trimming took off 4 bases at V and 5 bases at J, with 15 bases between the two ends. The germline V gene has CDR1 SGHNT and CDR2 YYREEE (reference sequence).

This clone has only one observation. The CDR3, as DNA: TGTGCCAGCAGCTTAGATGCGGGACAGGGAAATGAAAAACTGTTTTTT. Translated: CASSLDAGQGNEKLFF. The chain uses TRBV7-9 and TRBJ1-4, with 9 positions matching TRBD1. The germline V gene encodes CDR1 SEHNR and CDR2 FQNEAQ (reference sequence). The CDR3 runs to 16 residues. V shed 1 base, J shed 5 bases, and the junction held 5 bases outside the gene matches.

The rearrangement uses TRBV28 and TRBJ1-5, with 7 bases identical to TRBD1. Germline CDR1 is MDHEN and CDR2 is SYDVKM. V was clipped by 5 bases and J by 4 bases; unmatched bases: 8. There are 15 residues in the CDR3. The CDR3 region has the DNA TGTGCCAGCAGTGTCCCCAGGGGGTGGAATCAGCCCCAGCATTTT. This encodes CASSVPRGWNQPQHF. Supplemented by reference TRBV28 and TRBJ1-5, the full variable domain reads DVKVTQSSRYLVKRTGEKVFLECVQDMDHENMFWYRQDPGLGLRLIYFSYDVKMKEKGDIPEGYSVSREKKERFSLILESASTNQTSMYLCASSVPRGWNQPQHFGDGTRLSIL.

The chain employs TRBV11-1 and TRBJ2-5; 11 bases agree with TRBD2. The germline V gene encodes CDR1 SGHAT and CDR2 FQDESV (reference sequence). Germline trimming cut 5 bases from V and 4 bases from J; bases unmatched to any gene: 9. The CDR3 has 16 residues. The CDR3 sequence: CASSPYSGLAGETQYF. The DNA of the CDR3 is TGTGCCAGCAGCCCTTATTCCGGACTAGCGGGAGAGACCCAGTACTTC.